The TCR beta chain under discussion was sequenced for a study of PD-1 blockade in classical Hodgkin lymphoma. Clones were read by immunoSEQ multiplex PCR, and TCRdb kept only the in-frame ones, dropping some. Found here are about 15,000 clones, over 70% of them singletons; the top ten hold 1.5% to 2%. Germline V CDR1 and CDR2: SGHTA, FQGNSA. This CDR3 spans 12 amino acids. Trimming cost V 6 bases and J 4 bases, with 9 bases left between them. The time point here: cycle 4 day 1 (C4D1), after around six weeks of nivolumab. With no exception, relapse followed autologous stem cell transplantation in all patients, and brentuximab vedotin exposure varied. CD4+ T cells were purified from thawed PBMCs by negative selection.

V gene TRBV7-2 combines with J gene TRBJ1-2, with D perhaps matching TRBD1 (6 bases). The clonotype was recovered from a human donor with classical Hodgkin lymphoma. Material: CD4+ T cells from blood, obtained before the fourth cycle of nivolumab. In DNA, the CDR3 is TGTGCCAGCAGGGGGGCCGGCTATGGCTACACCTTC. It encodes CASRGAGYGYTF. The full variable domain, its missing parts supplied by reference TRBV7-2 and TRBJ1-2, is GAGVSQSPSNKVTEKGKDVELRCDPISGHTALYWYRQSLGQGLEFLIYFQGNSAPDKSGLPSDRFSAERTGGSVSTLTIQRTQQEDSAVYLCASRGAGYGYTFGSGTRLTVV.